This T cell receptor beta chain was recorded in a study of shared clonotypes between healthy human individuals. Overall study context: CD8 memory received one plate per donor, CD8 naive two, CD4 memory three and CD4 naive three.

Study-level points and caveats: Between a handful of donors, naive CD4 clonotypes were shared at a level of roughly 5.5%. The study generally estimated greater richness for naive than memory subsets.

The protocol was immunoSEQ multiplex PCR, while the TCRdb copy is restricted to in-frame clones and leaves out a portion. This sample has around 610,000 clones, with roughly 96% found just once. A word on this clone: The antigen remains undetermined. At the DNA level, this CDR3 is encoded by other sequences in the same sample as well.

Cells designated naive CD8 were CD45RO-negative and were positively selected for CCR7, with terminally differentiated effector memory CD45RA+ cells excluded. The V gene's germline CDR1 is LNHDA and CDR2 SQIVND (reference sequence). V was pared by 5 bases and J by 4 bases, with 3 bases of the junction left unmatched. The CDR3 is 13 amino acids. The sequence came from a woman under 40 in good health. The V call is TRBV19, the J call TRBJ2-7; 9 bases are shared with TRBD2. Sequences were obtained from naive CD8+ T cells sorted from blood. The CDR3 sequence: CASSLSGSYEQYF. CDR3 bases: TGTGCCAGTAGTCTTAGCGGGAGTTACGAGCAGTACTTC.